This T cell receptor (beta chain) was found in a study of blood T cell repertoires in COVID-19. In the study overall: Samples representing acute and convalescent COVID-19 were sourced from the United States, Italy and Spain. Sources were T cells, B-cell-depleted T cells, or PBMCs; the material itself was cDNA or gDNA.

The length of the CDR3 is 18 residues. Trimming pared 5 bases from V and 1 base from J, leaving 22 bases between. The V gene's germline CDR1 is SGHVS and CDR2 FQNEAQ. Methods used by the authors: By means of reference gene primer amplification, nucleated cell counts were estimated. Profiling relied on immunoSEQ multiplex PCR, and the TCRdb table lists in-frame clones only, not all of them. That table gives V, J and clone size, and the DNA gave D and trimming. Among about 180,000 clones listed, more than 75% were seen once. This chain connects TRBV7-8 to TRBJ2-3, with D possibly being TRBD2 (5 bases). The origin of this receptor is a man between 40 and 49 years old with active or convalescent COVID-19. The sequenced material came from peripheral blood. CDR3 DNA: TGTGCCAGCAGCCCCAATCGGGCGGGTACGTTTGGCACAGATACGCAGTATTTT. Its translation: CASSPNRAGTFGTDTQYF.